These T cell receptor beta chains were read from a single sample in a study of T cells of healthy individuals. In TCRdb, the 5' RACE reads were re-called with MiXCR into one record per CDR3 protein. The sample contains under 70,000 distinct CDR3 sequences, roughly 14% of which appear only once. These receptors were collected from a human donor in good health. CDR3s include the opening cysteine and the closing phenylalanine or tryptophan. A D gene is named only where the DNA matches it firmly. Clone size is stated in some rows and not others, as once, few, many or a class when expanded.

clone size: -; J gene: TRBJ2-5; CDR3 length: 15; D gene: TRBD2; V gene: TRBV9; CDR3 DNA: TGTGCCAGCAGCGTAGCTACGCTAGCGGAAGAGACCCAGTACTTC; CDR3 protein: CASSVATLAEETQYF
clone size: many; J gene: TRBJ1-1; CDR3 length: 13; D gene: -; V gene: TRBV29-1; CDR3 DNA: TGCAGCGTTGAAATAGTGAGGAACACTGAAGCTTTCTTT; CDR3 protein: CSVEIVRNTEAFF
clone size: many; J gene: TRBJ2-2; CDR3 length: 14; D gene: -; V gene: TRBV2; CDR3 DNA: TGTGCCACCAAGCGGACAGACAACACCGGGGAGCTGTTTTTT; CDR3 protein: CATKRTDNTGELFF
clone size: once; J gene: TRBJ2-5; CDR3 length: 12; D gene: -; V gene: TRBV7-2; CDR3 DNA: TGTGCCAGCAGCTTAGTGGCGGGGAAGCCGTACTTC; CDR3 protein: CASSLVAGKPYF
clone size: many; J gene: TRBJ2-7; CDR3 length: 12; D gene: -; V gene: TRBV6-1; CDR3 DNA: TGTGCCAGCCGAAAGGGCGCCTACGAGCAGTACTTC; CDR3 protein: CASRKGAYEQYF
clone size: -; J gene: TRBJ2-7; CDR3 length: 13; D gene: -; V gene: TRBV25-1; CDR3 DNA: TGTGCCAGCAGTTCTGGGGGTGCCGGGGAGCAGTACTTC; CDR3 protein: CASSSGGAGEQYF
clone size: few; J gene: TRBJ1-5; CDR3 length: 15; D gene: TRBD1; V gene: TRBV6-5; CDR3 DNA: TGTGCCAGCAGTTACCGGACAGGGGGCGGTCAGCCCCAGCATTTT; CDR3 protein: CASSYRTGGGQPQHF
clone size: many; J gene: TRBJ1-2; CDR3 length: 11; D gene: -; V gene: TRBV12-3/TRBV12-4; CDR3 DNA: TGTGCCAGCACCCAAAACTATGGCTACACCTTC; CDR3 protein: CASTQNYGYTF
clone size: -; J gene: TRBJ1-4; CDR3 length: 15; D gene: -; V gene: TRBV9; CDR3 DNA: TGTGCCAGCAGCATTGGAGTGTTAACTAATGAAAAACTGTTTTTT; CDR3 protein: CASSIGVLTNEKLFF
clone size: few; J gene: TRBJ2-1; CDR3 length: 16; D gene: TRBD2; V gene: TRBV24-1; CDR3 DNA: TGTGCCACCAGTGCCCAAGCGGGGGGGACGTACAATGAGCAGTTCTTC; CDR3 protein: CATSAQAGGTYNEQFF
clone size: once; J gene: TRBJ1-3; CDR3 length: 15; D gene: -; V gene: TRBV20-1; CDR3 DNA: TGCAGTGCTAGTTATAAGGGGCGCTCTGGAAACACCATATATTTT; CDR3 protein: CSASYKGRSGNTIYF
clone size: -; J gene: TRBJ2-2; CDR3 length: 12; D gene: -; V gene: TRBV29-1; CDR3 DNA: TGCAGCGTTGTTACAAGGGCCGGGGAGCTGTTTTTT; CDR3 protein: CSVVTRAGELFF
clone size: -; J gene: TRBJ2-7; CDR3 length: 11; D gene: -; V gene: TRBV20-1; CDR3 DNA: TGCAGTGCCGAGAGGGGACGGGAGCAGTACTTC; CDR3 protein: CSAERGREQYF
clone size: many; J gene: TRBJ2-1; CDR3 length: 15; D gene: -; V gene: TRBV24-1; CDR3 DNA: TGTGCCACCAGTGATTTCAGGGTGTTGGACAATGAGCAGTTCTTC; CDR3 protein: CATSDFRVLDNEQFF
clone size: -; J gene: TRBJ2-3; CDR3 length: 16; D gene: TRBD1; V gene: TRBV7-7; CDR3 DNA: TGTGCCAGCAGCCCCGCGGGGCAGGGGGCCACAGATACGCAGTATTTT; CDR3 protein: CASSPAGQGATDTQYF
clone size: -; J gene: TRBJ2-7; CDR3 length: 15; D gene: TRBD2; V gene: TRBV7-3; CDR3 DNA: TGTGCCAGCAGCCCCTTGGGGGGGAACTCCTACGAGCAGTACTTC; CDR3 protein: CASSPLGGNSYEQYF
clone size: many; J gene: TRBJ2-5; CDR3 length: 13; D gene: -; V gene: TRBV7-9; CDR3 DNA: TGTGCCAGCAGCTTTGGCGGTGGGGAGACCCAGTACTTC; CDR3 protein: CASSFGGGETQYF
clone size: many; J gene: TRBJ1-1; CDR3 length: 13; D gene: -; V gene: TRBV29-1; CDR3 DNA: TGCAGCGTCGCGGTGACAGTAGGCACTGAAGCTTTCTTT; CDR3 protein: CSVAVTVGTEAFF
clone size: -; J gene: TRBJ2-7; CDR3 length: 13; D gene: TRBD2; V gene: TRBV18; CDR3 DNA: TGTGCCAGCTTCCGGGGGAGGGGTGACGAGCAGTACTTC; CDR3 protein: CASFRGRGDEQYF
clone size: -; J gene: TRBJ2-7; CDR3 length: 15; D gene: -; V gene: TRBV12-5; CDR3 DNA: TGTGCTAGTGGTTTGCCGTACCAACAGCTTCCCGAGCAGTACTTC; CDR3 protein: CASGLPYQQLPEQYF
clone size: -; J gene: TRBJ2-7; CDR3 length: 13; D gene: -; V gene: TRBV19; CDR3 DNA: TGTGCCAGTAGTATAAAACAGGCTAACGAGCAGTACTTC; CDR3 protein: CASSIKQANEQYF
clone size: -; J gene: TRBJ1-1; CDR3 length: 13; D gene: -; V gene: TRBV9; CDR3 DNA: TGTGCCAGCAGCCCTCCGGGGTTCACTGAAGCTTTCTTT; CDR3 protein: CASSPPGFTEAFF
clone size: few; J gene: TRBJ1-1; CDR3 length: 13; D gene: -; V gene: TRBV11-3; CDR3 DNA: TGTGCCAGCGCAAGGGGAGGGATATCTGAAGCTTTCTTT; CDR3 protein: CASARGGISEAFF
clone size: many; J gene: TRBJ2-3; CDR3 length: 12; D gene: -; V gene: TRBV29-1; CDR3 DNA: TGCAGCGTTGAGGGGGGCGCAGATACGCAGTATTTT; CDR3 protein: CSVEGGADTQYF